The clone carrying this TCR beta chain has ten or more counts. The sample belongs to a study of T-cell reconstitution after alpha-beta-depleted transplantation in children. Preparation of the TCRbeta library was carried out with unique molecular identifiers. A single record per CDR3 protein comes from TCRdb applying MiXCR to the PCR reads. The sample records about 240,000 distinct CDR3 sequences, 9.5% to 15% being singletons. Trimming pared 2 bases from V and 0 bases from J, leaving 10 bases between. The CDR3 covers 15 residues. Germline V gives CDR1 LGHDT, CDR2 YNNKEL (reference sequence). This clonotype was sampled from a human donor who donated a stem cell graft to a child with acute lymphoblastic leukemia. J is TRBJ1-2 and V is TRBV3-1; TRBD1 is a possible D gene (5 bases). Sequenced here: PBMCs from the stem cell graft donor, sampled from the stem cell graft. The CDR3 region has the DNA TGTGCCAGCAGCCAATTTTCAGGGACTAACTATGGCTACACCTTC. Its protein is CASSQFSGTNYGYTF.